Below, one T cell receptor (beta chain) is given with its context. Antigen specificity is unknown. CDR1 LNHDA and CDR2 SQIVND come from the germline V gene (reference sequence). V dropped 0 bases and J dropped 1 base, with 5 bases sitting between them. The CDR3 has 14 residues. These data come from a study of shared clonotypes between healthy human individuals. Whole-study findings and limits: Apart from blood, nothing was sampled; tissue repertoires likely differ.

Within Nashville, Tennessee resided all donors, each a Caucasian adult. Deep level was the assay's run setting. Using immunoSEQ multiplex PCR, the repertoire was profiled, and TCRdb retains in-frame clones only, with some absent. The data hold millions of clones, with 85% to 95% observed a single time. The chain links TRBV19 to TRBJ2-3; no firm D call. Input material: naive CD4+ T cells sorted from blood. Indicated subset: CD45RA+ positively selected. The sequence came from a young man in good health. Here the CDR3 reads CASSIDGRTDTQYF. DNA for the CDR3: TGTGCCAGTAGTATAGACGGCCGCACAGATACGCAGTATTTT.